The 5 T cell receptor beta chains reported below all come from one sample, sequenced in a study of OX40 agonist ivuxolimab in advanced cancers. Clones were sequenced by immunoSEQ multiplex PCR, and TCRdb holds only the in-frame ones, with some missing. Among around 82,000 clones listed, approximately 90% were seen once. This material consisted of CD4+ or CD8+ T cells sorted from blood, taken in a trial of the OX40 agonist ivuxolimab. All receptors derive from an adult with an advanced solid tumor such as melanoma, head and neck, liver or kidney cancer.

V usage is TRBV9 and J usage is TRBJ1-2; tentatively, D is TRBD1 (6 bases). Germline CDR1 is SGDLS and CDR2 is YYNGEE. Trimming pared 0 bases from V and 5 bases from J, leaving 14 bases between. The CDR3 is made up of 15 amino acids. The CDR3 here is CASSVGGTGRYGYTF. For the CDR3, the DNA is TGTGCCAGCAGCGTAGGGGGAACAGGGAGGTATGGCTACACCTTC.

This clone was seen only once. The rearrangement joins TRBV20-1 to TRBJ1-1, with D tentatively TRBD1 (5 bases). V lost 6 bases and J lost 3, with 8 bases in between. Germline CDR1 DFQATT, CDR2 SNEGSKA (reference sequence). The CDR3 length is 11 residues. The chain's CDR3 is CSALGDTEAFF. As DNA, the CDR3 is TGCAGTGCCCTGGGGGACACTGAAGCTTTCTTT.

The chain uses TRBV14 and TRBJ2-7, with a possible D match to TRBD1 (6 bases). Germline V lookup: CDR1 SGHDN, CDR2 FVKESK. This CDR3 comprises 14 residues. Between the trimmed V and J ends, which lost 4 bases and 6 bases, there was a span of 16 bases. CDR3 nucleotide sequence: TGTGCCAGCAGCCTGCGCCAGGGGTGGGGCGAGCAGTACTTC. Residues: CASSLRQGWGEQYF.

This clone was found once. This chain connects TRBV19 to TRBJ2-7; unclear D gene. Germline CDR1 reads LNHDA; CDR2 reads SQIVND (reference sequence). The CDR3 is 12 residues long. Trimming shortened V by 8 bases and J by 2 bases, and 10 bases separated the two germline ends. Here the CDR3 reads CASCLRAYEQYF. CDR3 bases: TGTGCCAGTTGTCTCCGAGCCTACGAGCAGTACTTC.

The rearrangement joins TRBV5-1 to TRBJ1-1; D might be TRBD1 (5 bases). Trimming shortened V by 4 bases and J by 7 bases, and 20 bases separated the two germline ends. Germline loops: CDR1 SGHRS, CDR2 YFSETQ. There are 15 residues in the CDR3. The CDR3 DNA reads TGCGCCAGCAGCCCCCGGGGGGAGGGAGTTGATGAAGCTTTCTTT. Protein sequence: CASSPRGEGVDEAFF.